The rows below give T cell receptor beta chains drawn from one sample of a study of early stage breast cancer tumors. Measured with immunoSEQ multiplex PCR; TCRdb has only the in-frame clones, and not every one. The sample includes tens of thousands of clones, 80% to 95% seen only once; the top ten take 5%. Sequences were obtained from blood. All receptors come from a person aged 65 to 79 with breast cancer. The conserved cysteine and the conserved F or W are not part of the CDR3 here. The D gene is left open where the match is weak.

CDR3: ASSSTGRGGYT; J: TRBJ1-2; V: TRBV19; D: .
CDR3: ASTPGGRYEQY; J: TRBJ2-7; V: TRBV5-1; D: .
CDR3: ASSQAHSGGVSSYNEQF; J: TRBJ2-1; V: TRBV4-3; D: TRBD2
CDR3: ASSVRQGMGVADTQY; J: TRBJ2-3; V: TRBV19; D: TRBD1
CDR3: ASTGTSASANTGELF; J: TRBJ2-2; V: TRBV27; D: TRBD2
CDR3: ASSPWTSGETQY; J: TRBJ2-5; V: TRBV6-5; D: TRBD2
CDR3: ASSRGRLLYEQY; J: TRBJ2-7; V: TRBV5-6; D: .
CDR3: ASSLVAGAYNEQF; J: TRBJ2-1; V: TRBV11-2; D: TRBD2
CDR3: AWGSGERAQY; J: TRBJ2-5; V: TRBV30; D: .
CDR3: ASSSPRLFSLYGYT; J: TRBJ1-2; V: TRBV7-2; D: .
CDR3: ASSVPGQVPSGNTIY; J: TRBJ1-3; V: TRBV25-1; D: .
CDR3: SVADPGLYSYEQY; J: TRBJ2-7; V: TRBV29-1; D: .
CDR3: SIRTATYEQY; J: TRBJ2-7; V: TRBV29-1; D: .
CDR3: AWARVSDRVNIQY; J: TRBJ2-4; V: TRBV30; D: .
CDR3: ASSLATTGGTDTQY; J: TRBJ2-3; V: TRBV11-1; D: TRBD1
CDR3: ASSIVGAAPYNEQF; J: TRBJ2-1; V: TRBV19; D: .
CDR3: ASSGLAGGDEREQY; J: TRBJ2-7; V: TRBV5-6; D: TRBD2
CDR3: ASSRDRGRADTQY; J: TRBJ2-3; V: TRBV21-1; D: .
CDR3: ASSSTPARGLNYGYT; J: TRBJ1-2; V: TRBV27; D: TRBD1
CDR3: ASSYGRGSTDTQY; J: TRBJ2-3; V: TRBV6-5; D: .
CDR3: ASQSERDRVKDYGGYT; J: TRBJ1-2; V: TRBV27; D: TRBD1
CDR3: ASSFGPGGLRPLH; J: TRBJ1-6; V: TRBV5-6; D: .
CDR3: ASSEPPGQGDGYT; J: TRBJ1-2; V: TRBV25-1; D: TRBD1
CDR3: ASSFETGTAGELF; J: TRBJ2-2; V: TRBV7-8; D: TRBD1
CDR3: ASSIPYRDYNEQF; J: TRBJ2-1; V: TRBV19; D: .
CDR3: ASSLVGGEAF; J: TRBJ1-1; V: TRBV7-9; D: .
CDR3: ASSDTGTGAFSYQETQY; J: TRBJ2-5; V: TRBV5-4; D: TRBD1
CDR3: ASRKLTANYGYT; J: TRBJ1-2; V: TRBV19; D: .